This T cell receptor (beta chain) stems from a study of blood T cell repertoires in COVID-19. Background on the study: COVID-19 samples, acute and convalescent, were from the United States, Italy and Spain. PBMCs, B-cell-depleted T cells, or T cells were the source of the cDNA or gDNA that made up the material.

Patients of the Seattle cohort, enrolled during active infection, were followed longitudinally. Trimming cost V 9 bases and J 5 bases, with 17 bases left between them. The CDR3 has 13 residues. Germline V CDR1 and CDR2: SGHTS, YDEGEE. Original processing methods: Scientists estimated how many nucleated cells there were by amplifying reference gene primers. Measured with immunoSEQ multiplex PCR; TCRdb has only the in-frame clones, and not every one. V and J calls and clone size come straight from that table; D and trimming were deduced from the DNA. The sample holds about 95,000 clones, 80% to 90% seen once.

The clonotype was recovered from a man at least 80 years old with COVID-19, enrolled during active disease. The chain uses TRBV5-8 and TRBJ1-1; a weak D match, TRBD1 (5 bases). The sequencing sample was made of peripheral blood. As DNA, the CDR3 is TGTGCCACCCATGGGAGGGGAGCGACTGAAGCTTTCTTT. Protein sequence: CATHGRGATEAFF.